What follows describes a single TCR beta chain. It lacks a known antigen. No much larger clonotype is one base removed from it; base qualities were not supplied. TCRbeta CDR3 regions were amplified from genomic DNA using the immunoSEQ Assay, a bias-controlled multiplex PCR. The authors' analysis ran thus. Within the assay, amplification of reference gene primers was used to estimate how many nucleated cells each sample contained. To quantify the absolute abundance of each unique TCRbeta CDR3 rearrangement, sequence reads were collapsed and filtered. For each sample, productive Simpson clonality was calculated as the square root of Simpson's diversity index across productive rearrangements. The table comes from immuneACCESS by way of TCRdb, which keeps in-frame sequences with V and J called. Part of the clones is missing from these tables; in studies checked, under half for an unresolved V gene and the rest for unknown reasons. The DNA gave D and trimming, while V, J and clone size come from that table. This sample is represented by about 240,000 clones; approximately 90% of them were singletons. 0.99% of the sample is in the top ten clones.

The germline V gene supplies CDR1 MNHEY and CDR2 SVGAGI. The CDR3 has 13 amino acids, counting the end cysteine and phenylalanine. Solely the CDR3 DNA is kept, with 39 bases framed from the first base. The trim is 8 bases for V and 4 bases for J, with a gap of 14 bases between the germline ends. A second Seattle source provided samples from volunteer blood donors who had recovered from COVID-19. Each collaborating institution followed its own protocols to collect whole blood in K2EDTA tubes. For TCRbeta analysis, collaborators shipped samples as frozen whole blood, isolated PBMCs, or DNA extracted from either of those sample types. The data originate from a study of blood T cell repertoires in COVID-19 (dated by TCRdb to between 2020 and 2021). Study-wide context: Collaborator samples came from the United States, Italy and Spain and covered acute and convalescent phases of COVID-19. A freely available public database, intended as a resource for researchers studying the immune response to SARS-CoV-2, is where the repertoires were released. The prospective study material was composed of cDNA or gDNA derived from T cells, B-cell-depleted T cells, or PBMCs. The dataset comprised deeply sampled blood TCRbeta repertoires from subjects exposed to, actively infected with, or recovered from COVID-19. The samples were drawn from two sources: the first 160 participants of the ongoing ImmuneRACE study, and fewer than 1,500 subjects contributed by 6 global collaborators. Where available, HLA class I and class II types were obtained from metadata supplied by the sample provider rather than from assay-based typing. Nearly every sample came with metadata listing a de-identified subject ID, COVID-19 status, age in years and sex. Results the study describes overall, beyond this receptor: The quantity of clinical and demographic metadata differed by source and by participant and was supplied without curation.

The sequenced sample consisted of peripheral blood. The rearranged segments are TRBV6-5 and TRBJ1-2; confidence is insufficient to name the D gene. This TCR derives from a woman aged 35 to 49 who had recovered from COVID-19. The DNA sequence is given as TGTGCCAGCTCACGGGATTCGGGCTATGGCTACACCTTC. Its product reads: CASSRDSGYGYTF.